The clone carrying this T cell receptor (beta chain) turned up a few times. The antigen remains undetermined. Unique molecular identifiers were present in the TCR beta cDNA libraries. T cells numbering roughly 1 to 11 million yielded cDNA molecules that totaled roughly 0.5 million. Each CDR3 protein is one row after TCRdb ran MiXCR on the PCR reads. The table has 250,000 to 300,000 distinct CDR3 sequences, 36% seen once. The sample belongs to a study of post-analysis software for immune sequencing data. Study-level background: Disease trajectories encompassed relapsing-remitting, secondary progressive and progressive-relapsing multiple sclerosis. Study outcomes and limitations: F measure grouped same-batch samples tightly together. Relative to controls, patients had about 5 TRBV segments at higher frequency, with TRBV5-6, TRBV5-1 and TRBV20-1 among these. When compared against controls, multiple sclerosis patients showed significantly lower normalized Chao1 diversity.

CDR1 is SQVTM, CDR2 ANQGSEA, per germline. CDR3 size: 14 residues. With 7 bases clipped from V and 6 bases from J, the junction kept 10 bases outside the gene matches. The sequence derives from a girl aged 5-17 years with multiple sclerosis. Material: blood. This sequence joins TRBV29-1 and TRBJ2-7; TRBD2 matches at 12 bases. The CDR3 nucleotides read TGCAGCGGGGGGGGGACTAGCGGGCCCTCCGAGCAGTACTTC. Translating gives CSGGGTSGPSEQYF.